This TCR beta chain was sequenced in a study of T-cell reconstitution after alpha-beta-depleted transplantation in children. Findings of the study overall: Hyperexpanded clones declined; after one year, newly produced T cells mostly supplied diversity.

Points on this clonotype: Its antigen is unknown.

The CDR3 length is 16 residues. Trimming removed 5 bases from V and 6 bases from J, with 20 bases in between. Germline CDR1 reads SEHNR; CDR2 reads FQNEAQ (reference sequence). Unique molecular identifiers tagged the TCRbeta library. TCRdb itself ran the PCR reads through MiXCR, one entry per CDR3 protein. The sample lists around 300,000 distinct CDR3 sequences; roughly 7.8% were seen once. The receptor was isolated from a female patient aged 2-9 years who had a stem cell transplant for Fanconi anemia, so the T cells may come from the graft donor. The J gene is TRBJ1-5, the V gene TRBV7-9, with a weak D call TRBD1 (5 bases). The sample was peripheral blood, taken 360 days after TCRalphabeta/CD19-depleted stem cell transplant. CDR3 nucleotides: TGTGCCAGCAGCGACGCGGGACCCTTGAATGGTCAGCCCCAGCATTTT. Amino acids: CASSDAGPLNGQPQHF.